The 25 T cell receptor beta chains given below trace back to one sample, sequenced in a study of OX40 agonist ivuxolimab in advanced cancers. This table comes from immunoSEQ multiplex PCR, and its TCRdb copy is limited to in-frame clones, with some not included. The sample carries just under 100,000 clones, roughly 94% recorded once. The specimen comprised CD4+ or CD8+ T cells sorted from blood, sampled in a trial of the OX40 agonist ivuxolimab. The receptors were gathered from an adult with an advanced solid tumor such as melanoma, head and neck, liver or kidney cancer.

The chain couples TRBV9 to TRBJ2-1, with D perhaps TRBD1 (5 bases). This CDR3 has 15 residues. The germline V and J ends were trimmed by 3 bases and 0 bases, with 10 bases remaining between them. Germline V gene lookup returns CDR1 SGDLS and CDR2 YYNGEE. The CDR3 DNA reads as TGTGCCAGCAGCGCAACAGGAACCTCCTACAATGAGCAGTTCTTC. This translates into CASSATGTSYNEQFF.

The chain joins TRBV5-1 to TRBJ2-6; no firm D call. Trimming cost V 4 bases and J 0 bases, with 8 bases left between them. Germline CDR1 and CDR2: SGHRS and YFSETQ. There are 15 residues in the CDR3. The CDR3 DNA reads as TGCGCCAGCAGCCCCCTTTACTCTGGGGCCAACGTCCTGACTTTC. This gives the protein CASSPLYSGANVLTF.

J is TRBJ1-5 and V is TRBV6-5; weak D call: TRBD1 (6 bases). The CDR3 loop spans 13 amino acids. V lost 4 bases, J lost 7 bases, and 11 bases lay in between. Germline V CDR1 and CDR2: MNHEY, SVGAGI. Written as DNA, the CDR3 is TGTGCCAGCAGTTCCCTCAGGGGACAGCCCCAGCATTTT. Protein: CASSSLRGQPQHF.

The V gene is TRBV9, the J gene TRBJ2-6; D is ambiguous. This CDR3 has 15 amino acids. V lost 4 bases to trimming and J lost 2 bases, with 10 bases between them. Germline CDR1 SGDLS, CDR2 YYNGEE. CDR3 amino acids: CASSQARAGANVLTF. CDR3 coding DNA: TGTGCCAGCAGCCAGGCGAGAGCTGGGGCCAACGTCCTGACTTTC.

This chain connects TRBV11-2 to TRBJ2-2; 7 nucleotides match TRBD2. Germline V gene sequence: CDR1 SGHAT, CDR2 FQNNGV. This CDR3 spans 17 amino acids. J lost 3 bases, V lost 3 bases, and 10 bases had no gene match. CDR3 residues: CASSFRQFAGDTGELFF. The CDR3 bases are TGTGCCAGCAGCTTTAGGCAGTTTGCGGGGGACACCGGGGAGCTGTTTTTT.

The chain carries TRBV4-1 and TRBJ1-1, with D tentatively TRBD1 (6 bases). Germline assignment: CDR1 MGHRA and CDR2 YSYEKL. This CDR3 spans 15 amino acids. The ends were cut back, 5 bases at V and 2 bases at J, with 15 bases in the middle. The CDR3 DNA reads as TGCGCCAGCAGCAGAGGGGGTACAGTAAACACTGAAGCTTTCTTT. As protein: CASSRGGTVNTEAFF.

The V call is TRBV9, the J call TRBJ1-2; TRBD1 aligns across 9 bases. The length of the CDR3 is 16 residues. Germline lookup yields CDR1 SGDLS and CDR2 YYNGEE. J lost 7 bases, V lost 3 bases, and 13 bases had no gene match. The CDR3 region is CASSGRTGARVFGYTF. CDR3 nucleotide sequence: TGTGCCAGCAGCGGTCGGACAGGGGCTAGGGTTTTTGGCTACACCTTC.

This sequence joins TRBV28 and TRBJ2-7, with 9 bases aligning to TRBD1. Per the germline V gene, CDR1 is MDHEN and CDR2 is SYDVKM. The CDR3 loop spans 13 amino acids. Trimming cost V 10 bases and J 4 bases; bases outside gene matches: 8. CDR3 nucleotide sequence: TGTGCCACCCTATTGGACAGGGGATACGAGCAGTACTTC. This codes for CATLLDRGYEQYF.

The rearrangement links TRBV29-1 to TRBJ2-1, with D perhaps matching TRBD1 or TRBD2 (5 bases each). The CDR3 extends over 13 amino acids. Trimming shortened V by 6 bases and J by 3 bases, and 12 bases separated the two germline ends. Germline CDR1 and CDR2: SQVTM and ANQGSEA. The CDR3 DNA sequence: TGCAGCGTCACGGGACGGAACTACAATGAGCAGTTCTTC. Translating it yields CSVTGRNYNEQFF.

The CDR3 is CASSMYTDTQYF. The CDR3 DNA is TGTGCCAGCAGCATGTACACAGATACGCAGTATTTT. The chain links TRBV7-2 to TRBJ2-3; D not certain. Germline CDR1 reads SGHTA; CDR2 reads FQGNSA. Trimming took off 5 bases at V and 2 bases at J, with 5 bases between the two ends. This CDR3 region has 12 residues.

The chain carries TRBV4-2 and TRBJ2-3; D might be TRBD2 (6 bases). The CDR3 extends over 18 amino acids. CDR1 is LGHNA and CDR2 is YNFKEQ in the germline V gene. V shed 0 bases and J shed 0 bases, with 16 bases lying between them. CDR3 bases: TGTGCCAGCAGCCAAGATCGCGGTCCCCGGGGGAGCACAGATACGCAGTATTTT. Protein: CASSQDRGPRGSTDTQYF.

This clone was observed once. The rearrangement uses TRBV2 and TRBJ1-5; the D gene is possibly TRBD1 (6 bases). The ends were cut back, 2 bases at V and 0 bases at J, with 14 bases in the middle. CDR1 is SNHLY, CDR2 FYNNEI, per germline. This CDR3 contains 17 residues. The CDR3 sequence: CASSEQGTEYSNQPQHF. CDR3 nucleotides: TGTGCCAGCAGTGAACAGGGGACGGAATATAGCAATCAGCCCCAGCATTTT.

This chain uses TRBV4-1 with TRBJ1-2; maybe TRBD1 (5 bases). The CDR3 is 17 amino acids. Germline V gene sequence: CDR1 MGHRA, CDR2 YSYEKL. Trimming took off 3 bases at V and 0 bases at J, with 17 bases between the two ends. This CDR3 reads CASSQTDRRAPNYGYTF. The CDR3 bases are TGCGCCAGCAGCCAGACTGACAGACGAGCGCCTAACTATGGCTACACCTTC.

The chain carries TRBV9 and TRBJ2-2; D gene unclear. Looked up from germline, CDR1 is SGDLS and CDR2 is YYNGEE. The V and J ends lost 0 bases and 5 bases respectively, with 11 bases between them. The CDR3 totals 15 residues. CDR3 residues: CASSVGIVGTGELFF. CDR3 nucleotide sequence: TGTGCCAGCAGCGTAGGGATAGTGGGGACCGGGGAGCTGTTTTTT.

This clone was detected only once. The chain is built from TRBV7-2 and TRBJ2-7, with D unresolved. Germline-derived CDR1 and CDR2 are SGHTA and FQGNSA. The CDR3 is made up of 14 amino acids. Trimming cost V 6 bases and J 5 bases, with 17 bases left between them. The CDR3 DNA is TGTGCCAGCAGACCTTTTGACATCTACCACGAGCAGTACTTC. This sequence encodes CASRPFDIYHEQYF.

This chain links TRBV9 with TRBJ2-3, with 10 bases identical to TRBD1. Germline CDR1 is SGDLS and CDR2 is YYNGEE. The CDR3 contains 15 residues. V lost 3 bases to trimming and J lost 5 bases; unmatched junction nucleotides: 6. The CDR3 loop is CASSGGQGIGDTQYF. Written as DNA, the CDR3 is TGTGCCAGCAGCGGGGGACAGGGGATCGGAGATACGCAGTATTTT.

With regard to this clone: The junction and the germline gene differ at one end; a read error may be behind it. The chain joins TRBV5-4 to TRBJ1-1; D perhaps matches TRBD1 (5 bases). The CDR3 sequence is 13 residues long. Germline CDR1 and CDR2: SGHNT and YYREEE (reference sequence). The chain's CDR3 is CASSSGVKTEAFF. DNA of the CDR3: TGTGCCAGCAGCTCGGGGGTGAAGACTGAAGCTTTCTTT.

The chain has TRBV9 and TRBJ1-2; D is undetermined. The CDR3 spans 14 residues. The V end was cut by 0 bases, the J end by 10 bases, with 16 bases between. CDR1 and CDR2 from the germline V gene are SGDLS and YYNGEE. The CDR3 coding sequence is TGTGCCAGCAGCGTAGGCCCCGACACCTTCCTCTACACCTTC. Protein product: CASSVGPDTFLYTF.

The CDR3 DNA is TGTGCCAGCAGTTCCGGCGGGACAGAGACAACCCACTATGGCTACACCTTC. Amino acid sequence: CASSSGGTETTHYGYTF. The rearrangement joins TRBV28 to TRBJ1-2; 7 positions agree with TRBD1. This CDR3 contains 17 residues. CDR1 MDHEN and CDR2 SYDVKM come from the germline V gene. Germline trimming cut 4 bases from V and 3 bases from J; bases unmatched to any gene: 14.

The chain recombines TRBV29-1 with TRBJ1-5; TRBD1 matches 8 bases. The CDR3 contains 19 residues. Looked up from germline, CDR1 is SQVTM and CDR2 is ANQGSEA. V shed 2 bases and J 2 bases; nucleotides not matched to a gene: 17. CDR3 in DNA: TGCAGCGTTGAACGGTCAGCCTTCGACAGGGGATGCGGCAATCAGCCCCAGCATTTT. Translation: CSVERSAFDRGCGNQPQHF.

The J gene is TRBJ2-7, the V gene TRBV7-3, with a tentative D call TRBD1 (6 bases). Trimming stripped 1 base from V and 4 bases from J, with 14 bases between. Germline CDR1 is SGHTA and CDR2 is FQGTGA. The CDR3 is made up of 15 amino acids. CDR3 bases: TGTGCCAGCAGCTTAATGGGTGGCAGGGGTTACGAGCAGTACTTC. It translates to CASSLMGGRGYEQYF. The whole variable domain, filled in from reference TRBV7-3 and TRBJ2-7, reads GAGVSQTPSNKVTEKGKYVELRCDPISGHTALYWYRQSLGQGPEFLIYFQGTGAADDSGLPNDRFFAVRPEGSVSTLKIQRTERGDSAVYLCASSLMGGRGYEQYFGPGTRLTVT.

The rearrangement uses TRBV27 and TRBJ2-1, with 15 bases lining up with TRBD2. J was trimmed by 7 bases and V by 7 bases; bases with no gene match: 8. This CDR3 is 16 amino acids long. Germline V CDR1 and CDR2: MNHEY, SMNVEV (reference sequence). In DNA form, the CDR3 reads TGTGCCAGCACCCTCCGTGGGACTAGCGGGGGGAATGAGCAGTTCTTC. Amino acids: CASTLRGTSGGNEQFF.

V and J are TRBV10-3 and TRBJ1-2; TRBD1 matches 7 bases. The ends lost 7 bases at V and 8 bases at J; junction bases unmatched: 13. The CDR3 length is 14 residues. Germline CDR1 reads ENHRY; CDR2 reads SYGVKD. The CDR3 is CAIKGWTGVGGYTF. DNA of the CDR3: TGTGCCATCAAGGGGTGGACAGGAGTGGGAGGCTACACCTTC.

V usage is TRBV11-2 and J usage is TRBJ1-1; 7 nucleotides match TRBD1. Germline V gives CDR1 SGHAT, CDR2 FQNNGV. The V and J ends lost 3 bases and 5 bases, in that order; junction bases with no gene match: 9. The CDR3 runs 15 residues. CDR3 in DNA: TGTGCCAGCAGCTTCGCCGGGACAGAGCGAACTGAAGCTTTCTTT. Translating gives CASSFAGTERTEAFF.

The gene calls are TRBV30 and TRBJ1-2, with D possibly TRBD1 on 6 matching bases. CDR3 length: 13 residues. The V end was cut by 3 bases, the J end by 8 bases, with 16 bases between. Germline V gene lookup returns CDR1 GTSNPN and CDR2 SVGIG (reference sequence). CDR3 amino acids: CAWSAVGRGGYTF. The CDR3 DNA is TGTGCCTGGAGCGCAGTGGGCAGGGGAGGCTACACCTTC.